Reported below is one T cell receptor beta chain. Looked up from germline, CDR1 is MNHEY and CDR2 is SVGAGI. The length of the CDR3 is 13 residues. V was trimmed by 6 bases and J by 0 bases, leaving 8 bases between them. This sample was taken from a study of blood T cell repertoires in COVID-19. Study context: From the United States, Italy and Spain came samples of acute and convalescent COVID-19.

Clones were read by immunoSEQ multiplex PCR, and TCRdb kept only the in-frame ones, dropping some. Of over 150,000 clones in the sample, 88% are singletons; the top ten hold roughly 9%. Two negative PCRs, clearance, or symptom resolution characterized the recovered Cohort 3 donors. This chain joins TRBV6-5 and TRBJ1-1; D may be TRBD1 (5 bases). The sequenced sample was PBMCs or T cells enriched from blood (not recorded which). The sequence was collected from a woman in her late teens or twenties who had recovered from COVID-19. DNA of the CDR3: TGTGCCAGCAGAGGGGAATTGAACACTGAAGCTTTCTTT. Protein: CASRGELNTEAFF.